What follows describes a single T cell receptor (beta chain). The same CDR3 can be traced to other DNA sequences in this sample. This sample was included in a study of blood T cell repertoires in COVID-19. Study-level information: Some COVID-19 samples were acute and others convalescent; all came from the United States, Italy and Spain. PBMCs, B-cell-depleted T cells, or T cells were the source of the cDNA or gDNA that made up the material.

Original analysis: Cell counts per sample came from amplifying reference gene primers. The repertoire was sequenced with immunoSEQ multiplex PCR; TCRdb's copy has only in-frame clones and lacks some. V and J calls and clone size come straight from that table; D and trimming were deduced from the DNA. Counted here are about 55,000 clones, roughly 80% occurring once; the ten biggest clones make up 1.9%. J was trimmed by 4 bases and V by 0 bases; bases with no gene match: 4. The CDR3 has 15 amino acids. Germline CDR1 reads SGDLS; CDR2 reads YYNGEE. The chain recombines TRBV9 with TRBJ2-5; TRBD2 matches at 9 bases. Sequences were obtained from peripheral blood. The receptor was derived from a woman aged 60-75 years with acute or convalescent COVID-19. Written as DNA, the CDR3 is TGTGCCAGCAGCGTAGATAGCGGGAGAGGAGAGACCCAGTACTTC. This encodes CASSVDSGRGETQYF.